A single sample gave rise to the 32 T cell receptor beta chains below, sequenced in a study of T-cell memory formation after mild COVID-19. TCRdb re-derived calls from the 5' RACE reads in MiXCR, one entry per CDR3 protein. The sample has about 350,000 distinct CDR3 sequences, roughly 13% seen once. Material for sequencing was PBMCs or a T cell subset sorted from them (not recorded which). All receptors derive from a man between 18 and 35 years old who had mild COVID-19 (a few samples of this study predate the infection). Cell type and time point are not known.

The chain couples TRBV6-4 to TRBJ2-1, with D uncertain. Trimming removed 3 bases at V and 5 bases at J, with 2 bases between. The CDR3 totals 11 residues. Germline CDR1 MRHNA, CDR2 SNTAGT. The CDR3 sequence: CASSDNNEQFF. The CDR3 DNA reads TGTGCCAGCAGTGATAACAATGAGCAGTTCTTC.

By share, this clonotype counts as medium-sized (0.01 to 0.1%). The V call is TRBV7-2, the J call TRBJ2-3; 7 positions agree with TRBD1. In germline, CDR1 is SGHTA, CDR2 FQGNSA. The CDR3 runs 14 residues. V shed 5 bases and J 2 bases; nucleotides not matched to a gene: 4. CDR3 amino acids: CASSPDRNTDTQYF. CDR3 nucleotide sequence: TGTGCCAGCAGCCCGGACAGGAACACAGATACGCAGTATTTT. Using reference TRBV7-2 and TRBJ2-3 for the parts outside the CDR3, the full variable domain is GAGVSQSPSNKVTEKGKDVELRCDPISGHTALYWYRQSLGQGLEFLIYFQGNSAPDKSGLPSDRFSAERTGGSVSTLTIQRTQQEDSAVYLCASSPDRNTDTQYFGPGTRLTVL.

The table lists this clonotype with many counts. The chain links TRBV4-2 to TRBJ2-3; TRBD1 aligns across 10 bases. The germline gives CDR1 LGHNA, CDR2 YNFKEQ. This CDR3 contains 15 residues. With V trimmed by 4 bases and J by 6 bases, 7 bases remained unmatched. The CDR3 region is CASSRDRGDRDTQYF. As DNA, the CDR3 is TGTGCCAGCAGCCGGGACAGGGGTGACCGCGATACGCAGTATTTT.

This clonotype was seen ten or more times. CDR3 sequence reads: CASSQDAGGLAEAFF. The CDR3 DNA reads TGTGCCAGCAGCCAAGATGCGGGGGGATTGGCTGAAGCTTTCTTT. The chain carries TRBV4-2 and TRBJ1-1, with D possibly being TRBD1 (5 bases). The CDR3 has 15 amino acids. Per the germline V gene, CDR1 is LGHNA and CDR2 is YNFKEQ. Trimming took off 0 bases at V and 6 bases at J, with 14 bases between the two ends.

This clonotype turned up a few times. V is TRBV4-3 and J is TRBJ1-6; D is uncertain. Germline lookup yields CDR1 LGHNA and CDR2 YSLEER. With 1 base removed from V and 5 bases from J, the gap between germline ends came to 3 bases. The CDR3 has 13 residues. CDR3 sequence (DNA): TGCGCCAGCAGCCAAGGAGATAATTCACCCCTCCACTTT. This sequence encodes CASSQGDNSPLHF.

This clonotype showed up just a few times. The chain carries TRBV5-1 and TRBJ2-7, with TRBD1 matching over 7 bases. The CDR3 has 15 amino acids. J lost 2 bases, V lost 4 bases, and 9 bases had no gene match. CDR1 is SGHRS and CDR2 is YFSETQ in the germline V gene. This chain's CDR3 is CASSPNRGATYEQYF. CDR3 bases: TGCGCCAGCAGCCCCAACAGGGGTGCCACCTACGAGCAGTACTTC.

The chain joins TRBV20-1 to TRBJ1-2; 8 bases are a match to TRBD1. Germline V gene sequence: CDR1 DFQATT, CDR2 SNEGSKA (reference sequence). The CDR3 loop spans 15 amino acids. With 4 bases clipped from V and 4 bases from J, the junction kept 11 bases outside the gene matches. The CDR3 is CSANGAGQAFYGYTF. In DNA form, the CDR3 reads TGCAGTGCTAACGGAGCGGGACAGGCGTTCTATGGCTACACCTTC.

This clonotype has just a few counts. The chain has TRBV7-8 and TRBJ2-2; D is uncertain. Germline V CDR1 and CDR2: SGHVS, FQNEAQ. V shed 1 base and J shed 5 bases, with 11 bases lying between them. The CDR3 runs to 15 residues. DNA of the CDR3: TGTGCCAGCAGCTTAGAGCCTCAGGCGACCGGGGAGCTGTTTTTT. It translates to CASSLEPQATGELFF.

This clonotype was detected a few times. The J gene is TRBJ2-1, the V gene TRBV9, with a tentative D call TRBD2 (7 bases). This CDR3 has 13 amino acids. Between the trimmed V and J ends, which lost 7 bases and 3 bases, there was a span of 11 bases. Germline CDR1 reads SGDLS; CDR2 reads YYNGEE. The CDR3 loop reads CASGGAVYNEQFF. The CDR3, as DNA: TGTGCCAGCGGGGGGGCAGTCTACAATGAGCAGTTCTTC.

The chain employs TRBV6-2 or TRBV6-3 and TRBJ2-3, with TRBD2 as a possible D gene (6 bases). From germline, CDR1 is MNHEY and CDR2 SVGEGT. The CDR3 loop spans 16 amino acids. The V end was cut by 6 bases, the J end by 4 bases, with 20 bases between. This CDR3 reads CASRSLAGPQPDTQYF. DNA of the CDR3: TGTGCCAGCAGATCACTGGCGGGGCCCCAACCAGATACGCAGTATTTT.

This clonotype turned up a few times. The V gene is TRBV5-1, the J gene TRBJ2-5; D perhaps matches TRBD1 (6 bases). Trimming removed 3 bases from V and 0 bases from J, with 9 bases in between. Germline CDR1 and CDR2: SGHRS and YFSETQ. The CDR3 extends over 14 amino acids. CDR3 protein: CASSSGTHQETQYF. The CDR3 region has the DNA TGCGCCAGCAGCTCCGGGACACACCAAGAGACCCAGTACTTC.

J is TRBJ2-2 and V is TRBV3-1; D uncertain. The CDR3 runs 13 residues. CDR1 is LGHDT and CDR2 is YNNKEL in the germline V gene (reference sequence). V gave up 4 bases and J gave up 6 bases, with 9 bases separating them. CDR3 bases: TGTGCCAGCAGCCCGTTTGTCCCCGGGGAGCTGTTTTTT. Its translation: CASSPFVPGELFF.

This clonotype was seen more than once but under ten times. The CDR3 region has the DNA TGCGCCAGCAGCTTGATGGGGTGGGAGACCCAGTACTTC. Translation: CASSLMGWETQYF. The rearrangement links TRBV5-1 to TRBJ2-5; D remains ambiguous. V was trimmed by 1 base and J by 5 bases, leaving 9 bases between them. Germline lookup yields CDR1 SGHRS and CDR2 YFSETQ. The CDR3 totals 13 residues. Using reference TRBV5-1 and TRBJ2-5 for the parts outside the CDR3, the full variable domain is KAGVTQTPRYLIKTRGQQVTLSCSPISGHRSVSWYQQTPGQGLQFLFEYFSETQRNKGNFPGRFSGRQFSNSRSEMNVSTLELGDSALYLCASSLMGWETQYFGPGTRLLVL.

In its sample, this clonotype was seen a few times. The chain recombines TRBV5-5 with TRBJ2-7; D call uncertain. CDR1 and CDR2 from the germline V gene are SGHKS and YYEKEE (reference sequence). Trimming removed 2 bases at V and 5 bases at J, with 23 bases between. This CDR3 has 17 residues. The CDR3 sequence: CASSFSFAAEFFDEQYF. The CDR3 DNA follows: TGTGCCAGCAGCTTTTCTTTTGCAGCCGAATTTTTCGACGAGCAGTACTTC.

This clonotype showed up just a few times. This sequence joins TRBV4-3 and TRBJ1-1; tentatively, D is TRBD1 (5 bases). The CDR3 totals 16 residues. Germline CDR1 is LGHNA and CDR2 is YSLEER. Trimming removed 1 base from V and 3 bases from J, with 15 bases in between. In DNA, the CDR3 is TGCGCCAGCAGCCAAGGGCTTGCAGGGTCGGACACTGAAGCTTTCTTT. This encodes CASSQGLAGSDTEAFF.

The table lists this clonotype with many counts. This chain uses TRBV12-3 or TRBV12-4 with TRBJ1-6; the match to TRBD1 covers 10 bases. The CDR3 spans 15 residues. The V and J ends lost 8 bases and 6 bases, in that order; junction bases with no gene match: 7. CDR3 bases: TGTGCCAGCCGTACCGGGACAGGGGTTAATTCACCCCTCCACTTT. It specifies CASRTGTGVNSPLHF.

This clonotype was detected only a few times. The chain has TRBV4-2 and TRBJ2-2; a weak D match, TRBD1 (6 bases). The CDR3 loop spans 18 amino acids. CDR1 is LGHNA, CDR2 YNFKEQ, per germline. V shed 5 bases and J shed 1 base, with 20 bases lying between them. The CDR3 DNA follows: TGTGCCAGCAGCTCCATGAATACAGGGCTTAAGAACACCGGGGAGCTGTTTTTT. The encoded protein is CASSSMNTGLKNTGELFF.

This clonotype is a singleton in its sample. The chain uses TRBV5-1 and TRBJ1-1; a possible D gene is TRBD1 (5 bases). The V end lost 4 bases, the J end lost 0 bases, and 13 bases lay between the germline ends. The CDR3 is made up of 15 amino acids. From germline, CDR1 is SGHRS and CDR2 YFSETQ. CDR3 in amino acids: CASSGTGTVNTEAFF. The CDR3, as DNA: TGCGCCAGCAGCGGAACCGGGACGGTGAACACTGAAGCTTTCTTT.

Only a few counts were recorded for this clonotype. This sequence joins TRBV25-1 and TRBJ1-1, with 10 bases matching TRBD1. CDR3 size: 17 residues. V gave up 1 base and J gave up 6 bases; unmatched junction bases: 11. Germline V gives CDR1 MGHDK, CDR2 SYGVNS. This chain's CDR3 is CASSESRDRGFRAEAFF. The CDR3 DNA follows: TGTGCCAGCAGTGAATCTCGGGACAGGGGATTCCGCGCTGAAGCTTTCTTT.

The V gene is TRBV9, the J gene TRBJ2-1, with 8 positions matching TRBD2. This CDR3 contains 15 residues. Per the germline V gene, CDR1 is SGDLS and CDR2 is YYNGEE. Germline trimming cut 4 bases from V and 4 bases from J; bases unmatched to any gene: 7. The CDR3 DNA follows: TGTGCCAGCAGCCTCCGGGGGGGGCAGTACAATGAGCAGTTCTTC. It codes for CASSLRGGQYNEQFF.

The chain combines TRBV11-1 with TRBJ1-1, with TRBD1 matching 7 bases. The CDR3 extends over 14 amino acids. Germline V CDR1 and CDR2: SGHAT, FQDESV (reference sequence). V was clipped by 5 bases and J by 4 bases; unmatched bases: 7. Written as DNA, the CDR3 is TGTGCCAGCAGCACGACAGGGATCCGCACTGAAGCTTTCTTT. This gives the protein CASSTTGIRTEAFF. The complete variable domain, with remaining parts taken from reference TRBV11-1 and TRBJ1-1, reads EAEVAQSPRYKITEKSQAVAFWCDPISGHATLYWYRQILGQGPELLVQFQDESVVDDSQLPKDRFSAERLKGVDSTLKIQPAELGDSAMYLCASSTTGIRTEAFFGQGTRLTVV.

This chain uses TRBV15 with TRBJ1-3; perhaps TRBD1 as D (5 bases). Germline CDR1 and CDR2: LNHNV and YYDKDF (reference sequence). The V gene lost 5 bases and the J gene lost 0 bases, with 11 bases spanning the gap. The CDR3 length is 15 residues. CDR3 loop: CATSFSTASGNTIYF. DNA for the CDR3: TGTGCCACCAGCTTTTCGACAGCCTCTGGAAACACCATATATTTT.

The CDR3 loop is CSAGPTGAASYEQYF. CDR3 coding DNA: TGCAGTGCAGGGCCTACGGGGGCCGCCAGCTACGAGCAGTACTTC. The chain has TRBV20-1 and TRBJ2-7; D possibly matches TRBD1 or TRBD2 (6 bases each). Germline-derived CDR1 and CDR2 are DFQATT and SNEGSKA (reference sequence). With 6 bases removed from V and 3 bases from J, the gap between germline ends came to 21 bases. The CDR3 is made up of 15 amino acids.

This clonotype was found a few times. The rearrangement uses TRBV3-1 and TRBJ2-3; D might be TRBD1 (7 bases). CDR1 and CDR2 from the germline V gene are LGHDT and YNNKEL (reference sequence). The CDR3 runs to 16 residues. Trimming removed 1 base from V and 4 bases from J, with 15 bases in between. CDR3 sequence: CASSQVYRGLSDTQYF. CDR3 nucleotides: TGTGCCAGCAGCCAAGTCTACAGGGGACTCTCAGATACGCAGTATTTT.

This clonotype was found a few times. J is TRBJ1-4 and V is TRBV20-1; unclear D gene. The CDR3 runs to 12 residues. Between the trimmed V and J ends, which lost 5 bases and 10 bases, there was a span of 14 bases. CDR1 is DFQATT, CDR2 SNEGSKA, per germline (reference sequence). CDR3: CSAAALGGKLFF. The CDR3 DNA follows: TGCAGTGCTGCGGCTCTTGGAGGAAAACTGTTTTTT.

The V and J genes are TRBV24-1 and TRBJ2-2; possible D gene TRBD1, 6 bases. CDR1 and CDR2 from the germline V gene are KGHDR and SFDVKD. V was shortened by 1 base and J by 1 base, with 9 bases between the two germline ends. The CDR3 has 16 amino acids. CDR3 bases: TGTGCCACCAGTGATTTAGGACAGAGGAACACCGGGGAGCTGTTTTTT. It is translated as CATSDLGQRNTGELFF.

This clonotype was observed a few times. V gene TRBV20-1 combines with J gene TRBJ1-5; D is possibly TRBD1 (5 bases). V gave up 0 bases and J gave up 4 bases, with 10 bases separating them. The germline CDR1 and CDR2 sequences are DFQATT and SNEGSKA (reference sequence). The CDR3 is 14 residues long. Written as DNA, the CDR3 is TGCAGTGCTAGAGATGAGGGGACGAATCAGCCCCAGCATTTT. Amino acids: CSARDEGTNQPQHF.

The chain recombines TRBV19 with TRBJ2-4; D is ambiguous. CDR3 length: 15 residues. V dropped 10 bases and J dropped 2 bases, with 18 bases sitting between them. The germline gives CDR1 LNHDA, CDR2 SQIVND (reference sequence). The CDR3 sequence: CATTPELGSKNIQYF. The CDR3 DNA is TGTGCCACCACCCCAGAGTTGGGATCCAAAAACATTCAGTACTTC.

This clonotype was seen only a few times. The chain recombines TRBV4-3 with TRBJ2-7; unclear D gene. Germline lookup yields CDR1 LGHNA and CDR2 YSLEER. This CDR3 contains 12 residues. V lost 0 bases to trimming and J lost 9 bases, with 9 bases between them. The CDR3 DNA is TGCGCCAGCAGCCAAGATGGGGTGGTGCAGTACTTC. The encoded protein is CASSQDGVVQYF.

In its sample, this clonotype was seen many times. The chain joins TRBV7-2 to TRBJ2-5; 9 nucleotides match TRBD2. This CDR3 is 16 amino acids long. V was clipped by 3 bases and J by 1 base; unmatched bases: 6. CDR1 is SGHTA and CDR2 is FQGNSA in the germline V gene. CDR3 in amino acids: CASSLSGAGGQETQYF. DNA for the CDR3: TGTGCCAGCAGCTTGAGTGGAGCGGGGGGCCAAGAGACCCAGTACTTC. The variable domain in full, with the rest retrieved from reference TRBV7-2 and TRBJ2-5, is GAGVSQSPSNKVTEKGKDVELRCDPISGHTALYWYRQSLGQGLEFLIYFQGNSAPDKSGLPSDRFSAERTGGSVSTLTIQRTQQEDSAVYLCASSLSGAGGQETQYFGPGTRLLVL.

The chain uses TRBV4-3 and TRBJ2-5, with a possible D match to TRBD2 (6 bases). V was pared by 0 bases and J by 1 base, with 9 bases between. Germline loops: CDR1 LGHNA, CDR2 YSLEER. This CDR3 is 15 amino acids long. The CDR3, as DNA: TGCGCCAGCAGCCAAGACGGGACTCCCCAAGAGACCCAGTACTTC. Protein: CASSQDGTPQETQYF.

In this sample, this clonotype turned up many times. This chain links TRBV5-1 with TRBJ1-1, with TRBD1 matching 11 bases. V lost 2 bases to trimming and J lost 4 bases; unmatched junction nucleotides: 10. Germline-derived CDR1 and CDR2 are SGHRS and YFSETQ. The CDR3 is 17 amino acids. The CDR3 loop is CASSFNRDRGSVTEAFF. In nucleotides, the CDR3 is TGCGCCAGCAGCTTTAACCGGGACAGGGGGTCGGTCACTGAAGCTTTCTTT.